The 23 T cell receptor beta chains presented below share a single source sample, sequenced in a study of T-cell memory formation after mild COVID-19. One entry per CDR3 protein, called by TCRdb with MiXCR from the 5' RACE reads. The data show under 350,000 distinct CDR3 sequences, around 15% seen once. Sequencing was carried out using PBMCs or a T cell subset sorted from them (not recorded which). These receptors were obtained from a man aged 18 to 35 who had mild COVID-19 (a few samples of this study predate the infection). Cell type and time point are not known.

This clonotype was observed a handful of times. CDR3 nucleotides: TGCGCCAGCAGCCAAGATCTGCTTGGAGGCACCTACGAGCAGTACTTC. Its protein product is CASSQDLLGGTYEQYF. V gene TRBV4-3 combines with J gene TRBJ2-7; maybe TRBD2 (5 bases). This CDR3 has 16 amino acids. Germline V gives CDR1 LGHNA, CDR2 YSLEER. The germline V and J ends were trimmed by 0 bases and 2 bases, with 14 bases remaining between them.

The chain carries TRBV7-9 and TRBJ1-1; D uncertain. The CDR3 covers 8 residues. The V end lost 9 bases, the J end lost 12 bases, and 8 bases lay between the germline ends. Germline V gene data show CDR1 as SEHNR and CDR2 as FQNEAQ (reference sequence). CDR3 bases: TGTGCCAGAAGTAAACCTTTCTTT. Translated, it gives CARSKPFF.

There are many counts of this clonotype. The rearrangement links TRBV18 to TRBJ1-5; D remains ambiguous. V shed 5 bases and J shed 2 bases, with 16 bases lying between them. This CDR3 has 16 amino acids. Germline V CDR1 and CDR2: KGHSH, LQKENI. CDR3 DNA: TGTGCCAGCTCAGAAACCGGGATGTCGGGCAATCAGCCCCAGCATTTT. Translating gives CASSETGMSGNQPQHF.

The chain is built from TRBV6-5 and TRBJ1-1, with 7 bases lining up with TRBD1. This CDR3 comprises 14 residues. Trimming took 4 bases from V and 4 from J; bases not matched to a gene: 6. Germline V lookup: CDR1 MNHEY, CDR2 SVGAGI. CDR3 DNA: TGTGCCAGCAGTTTCACAGGGGCGGGCACTGAAGCTTTCTTT. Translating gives CASSFTGAGTEAFF.

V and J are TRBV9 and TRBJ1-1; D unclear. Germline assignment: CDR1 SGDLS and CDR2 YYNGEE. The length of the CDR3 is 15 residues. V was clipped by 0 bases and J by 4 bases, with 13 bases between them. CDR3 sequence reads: CASSVVGSRGTEAFF. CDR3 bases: TGTGCCAGCAGCGTAGTGGGGTCCAGAGGCACTGAAGCTTTCTTT.

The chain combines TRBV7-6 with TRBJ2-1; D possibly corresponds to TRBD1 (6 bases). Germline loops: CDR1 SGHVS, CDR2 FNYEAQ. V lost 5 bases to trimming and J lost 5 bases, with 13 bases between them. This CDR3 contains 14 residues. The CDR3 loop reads CASSHNTGNNEQFF. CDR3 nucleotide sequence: TGTGCCAGCAGCCACAATACAGGGAACAATGAGCAGTTCTTC.

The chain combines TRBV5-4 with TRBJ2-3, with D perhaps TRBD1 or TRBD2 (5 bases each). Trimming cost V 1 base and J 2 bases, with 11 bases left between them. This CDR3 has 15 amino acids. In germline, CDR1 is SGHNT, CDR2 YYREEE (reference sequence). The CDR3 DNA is TGTGCCAGCAGCTTGCAAGAGGGGTCCACAGATACGCAGTATTTT. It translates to CASSLQEGSTDTQYF.

In DNA form, the CDR3 reads TGTGCCAGCAGCGACAGGGGGTGGAGGGAGCAGTTCTTC. Translated, it gives CASSDRGWREQFF. The chain links TRBV14 to TRBJ2-1; TRBD1 aligns across 9 bases. With 5 bases clipped from V and 10 bases from J, the junction kept 6 bases outside the gene matches. Germline values: CDR1 SGHDN, CDR2 FVKESK. The CDR3 is 13 residues long.

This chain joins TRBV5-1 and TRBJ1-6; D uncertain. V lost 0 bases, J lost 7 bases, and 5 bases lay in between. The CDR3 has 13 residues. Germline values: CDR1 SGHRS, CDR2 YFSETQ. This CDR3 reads CASSLEVNSPLHF. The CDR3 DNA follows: TGCGCCAGCAGCTTGGAGGTCAATTCACCCCTCCACTTT. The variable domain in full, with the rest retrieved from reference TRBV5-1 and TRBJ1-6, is KAGVTQTPRYLIKTRGQQVTLSCSPISGHRSVSWYQQTPGQGLQFLFEYFSETQRNKGNFPGRFSGRQFSNSRSEMNVSTLELGDSALYLCASSLEVNSPLHFGNGTRLTVT.

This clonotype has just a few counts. In DNA, the CDR3 is TGTGCCAGCAGCCGAAGTCTGGGATACGAGCAGTACGTC. Translated: CASSRSLGYEQYV. The rearrangement joins TRBV11-1 to TRBJ2-7; D is ambiguous. V lost 5 bases, J lost 4 bases, and 12 bases lay in between. This CDR3 is built from 13 residues. Germline values: CDR1 SGHAT, CDR2 FQDESV (reference sequence).

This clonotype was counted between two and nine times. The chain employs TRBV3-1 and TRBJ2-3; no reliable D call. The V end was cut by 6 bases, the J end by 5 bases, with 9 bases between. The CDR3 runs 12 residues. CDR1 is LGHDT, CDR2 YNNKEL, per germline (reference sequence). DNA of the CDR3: TGTGCCAGCAGAGCCCCCGGAGATACGCAGTATTTT. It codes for CASRAPGDTQYF.

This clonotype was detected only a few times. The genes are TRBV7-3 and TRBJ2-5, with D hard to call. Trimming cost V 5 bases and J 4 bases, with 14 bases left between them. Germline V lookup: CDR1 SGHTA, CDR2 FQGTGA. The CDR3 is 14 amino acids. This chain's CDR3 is CASSGGFGGETQYF. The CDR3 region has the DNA TGTGCCAGCAGCGGCGGATTTGGCGGAGAGACCCAGTACTTC.

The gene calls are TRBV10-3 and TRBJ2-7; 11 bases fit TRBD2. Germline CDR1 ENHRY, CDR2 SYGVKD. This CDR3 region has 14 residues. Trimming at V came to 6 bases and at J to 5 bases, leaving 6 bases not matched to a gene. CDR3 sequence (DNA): TGTGCCATCAGGGGGACTAGCGGAGGGGACGAGCAGTACGTC. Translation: CAIRGTSGGDEQYV.

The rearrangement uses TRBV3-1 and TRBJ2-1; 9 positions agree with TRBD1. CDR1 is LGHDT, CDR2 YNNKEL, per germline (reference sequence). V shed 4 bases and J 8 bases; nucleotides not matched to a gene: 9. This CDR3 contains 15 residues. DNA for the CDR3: TGTGCCAGCAGCCGTCACCGGGACAGGGACGATGAGCAGTTCTTC. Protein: CASSRHRDRDDEQFF.

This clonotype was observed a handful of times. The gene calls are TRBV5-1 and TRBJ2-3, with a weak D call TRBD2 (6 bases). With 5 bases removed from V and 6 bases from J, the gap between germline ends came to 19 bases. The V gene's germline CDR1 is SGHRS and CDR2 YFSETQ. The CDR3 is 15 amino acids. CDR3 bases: TGCGCCAGCAGTCCCTCGGTAGCGGCGGCGGATACGCAGTATTTT. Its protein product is CASSPSVAAADTQYF.

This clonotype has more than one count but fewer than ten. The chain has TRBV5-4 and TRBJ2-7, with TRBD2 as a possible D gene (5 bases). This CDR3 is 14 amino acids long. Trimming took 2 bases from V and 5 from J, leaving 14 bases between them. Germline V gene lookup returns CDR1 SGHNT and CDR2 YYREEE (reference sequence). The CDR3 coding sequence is TGTGCCAGCAGCTTAGACCAGGACTGGGACGAGCAGTACGTC. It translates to CASSLDQDWDEQYV.

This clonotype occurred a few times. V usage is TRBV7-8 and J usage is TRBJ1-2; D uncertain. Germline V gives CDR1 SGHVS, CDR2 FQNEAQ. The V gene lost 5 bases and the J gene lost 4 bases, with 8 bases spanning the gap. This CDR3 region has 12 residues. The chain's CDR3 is CASSPMAYGYTF. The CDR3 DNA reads TGTGCCAGCAGCCCGATGGCCTATGGCTACACCTTC. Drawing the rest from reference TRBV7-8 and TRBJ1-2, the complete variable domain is GAGVSQSPRYKVAKRGQDVALRCDPISGHVSLFWYQQALGQGPEFLTYFQNEAQLDKSGLPSDRFFAERPEGSVSTLKIQRTQQEDSAVYLCASSPMAYGYTFGSGTRLTVV.

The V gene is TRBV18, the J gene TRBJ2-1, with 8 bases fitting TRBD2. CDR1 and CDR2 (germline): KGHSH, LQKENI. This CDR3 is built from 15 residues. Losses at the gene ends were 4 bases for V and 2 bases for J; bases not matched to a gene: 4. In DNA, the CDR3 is TGTGCCAGCTCACGCGCGGGGGGAACCTACAATGAGCAGTTCTTC. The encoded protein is CASSRAGGTYNEQFF.

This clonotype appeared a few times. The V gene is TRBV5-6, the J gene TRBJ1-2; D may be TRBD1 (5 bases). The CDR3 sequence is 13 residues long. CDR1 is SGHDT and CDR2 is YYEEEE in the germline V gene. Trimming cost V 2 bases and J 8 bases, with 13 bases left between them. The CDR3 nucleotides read TGTGCCAGCAGCTTCCAGGGAAGAAGAGGCTACACCTTC. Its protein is CASSFQGRRGYTF. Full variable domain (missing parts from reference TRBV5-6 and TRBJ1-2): DAGVTQSPTHLIKTRGQQVTLRCSPKSGHDTVSWYQQALGQGPQFIFQYYEEEERQRGNFPDRFSGHQFPNYSSELNVNALLLGDSALYLCASSFQGRRGYTFGSGTRLTVV.

In nucleotides, the CDR3 is TGTGCCAGCAGCTGGGGGATGACAGAGGCCTACGAGCAGTACTTC. It translates to CASSWGMTEAYEQYF. This chain joins TRBV12-3 or TRBV12-4 and TRBJ2-7; the D gene could be TRBD1 or TRBD2 (5 bases each). V was shortened by 6 bases and J by 2 bases, with 17 bases between the two germline ends. The CDR3 has 15 residues.

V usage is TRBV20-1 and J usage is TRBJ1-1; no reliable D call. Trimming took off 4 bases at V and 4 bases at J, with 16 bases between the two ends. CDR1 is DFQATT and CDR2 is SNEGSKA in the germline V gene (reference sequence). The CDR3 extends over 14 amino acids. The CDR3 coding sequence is TGCAGTGCTATTCCGGTCCAAGAGACCACTGAAGCTTTCTTT. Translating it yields CSAIPVQETTEAFF.

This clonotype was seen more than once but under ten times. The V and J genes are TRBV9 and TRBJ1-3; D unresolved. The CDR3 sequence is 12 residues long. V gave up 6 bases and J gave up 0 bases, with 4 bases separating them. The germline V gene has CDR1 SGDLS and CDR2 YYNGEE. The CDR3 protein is CASTNSGNTIYF. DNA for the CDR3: TGTGCCAGCACCAACTCTGGAAACACCATATATTTT.

The CDR3 nucleotides are TGTGCCAGCAGACCACAGGGCGGCAGCTACGAGCAGTACTTC. Translation: CASRPQGGSYEQYF. The chain is built from TRBV28 and TRBJ2-7; maybe TRBD1 (6 bases). Germline values: CDR1 MDHEN, CDR2 SYDVKM. The V and J ends lost 6 bases and 3 bases respectively, with 15 bases between them. There are 14 residues in the CDR3.